This T cell receptor beta chain was found in a study of shared clonotypes between healthy human individuals. As regards this clone: Its antigen is undetermined. An end of the junction does not agree with germline; a read error may underlie this.

The naive CD8 fraction comprised CD45RO-negative cells positively selected for CCR7 and excluded terminally differentiated effector memory CD45RA+ cells. The data were produced by immunoSEQ multiplex PCR, yet TCRdb's version contains in-frame clones alone and is incomplete. The sample has hundreds of thousands of clones; 90% to 95% are singletons. The CDR3 contains 13 residues. CDR1 and CDR2 (germline): SGHRS, YFSETQ. Study-wide points: The four-donor shared clonotypes exceeded non-shared clonotypes in generation probability, with non-shared ones scoring lower.

V gene TRBV5-1 combines with J gene TRBJ2-7; D remains unclear. This receptor was obtained from a young man in good health. Sequenced: naive CD8+ T cells sorted from blood. This CDR3 reads CASSPVSPFEQYF. The CDR3 DNA sequence: TGTGCCAGCAGCCCGGTTTCCCCGTTCGAGCAGTACTTC.